The 16 T cell receptor beta chains given below trace back to one sample, sequenced in a study of T cell repertoires in cytomegalovirus infection. One entry per CDR3 protein, called by TCRdb with MiXCR from the reads. Among around 800,000 distinct CDR3 sequences listed, roughly 33% were seen once. No cognate antigen is known for these TCRs. Sequences were derived from cultured CD8+ T cells from PBMCs, sampled from culture after CMV antigen stimulation. The source of these receptors is a human donor in good health (CMV status not recorded). Some clones in this sample may be carry-over from other donors' samples.

This clonotype was seen only a few times. The chain has TRBV6-2 or TRBV6-3 and TRBJ2-7; no definite D call. The germline CDR1 and CDR2 sequences are MNHEY and SVGEGT. CDR3 length: 13 residues. V shed 6 bases and J shed 3 bases, with 12 bases lying between them. The CDR3 is CASSNAAVYEQYV. In DNA, the CDR3 is TGTGCCAGCAGCAACGCCGCGGTCTACGAGCAGTACGTC.

The chain joins TRBV9 to TRBJ2-1; 9 bases line up with TRBD2. With 0 bases clipped from V and 4 bases from J, the junction kept 5 bases outside the gene matches. The CDR3 sequence is 16 residues long. Germline V gives CDR1 SGDLS, CDR2 YYNGEE. The CDR3 here is CASSVEGTSGYNEQFF. CDR3 DNA: TGTGCCAGCAGCGTAGAAGGAACTAGCGGGTACAATGAGCAGTTCTTC.

This clonotype was observed a few times. This chain connects TRBV2 to TRBJ2-3; D is perhaps TRBD2 (5 bases). Deletions cut 2 bases from V and 4 bases from J, with 19 bases between. This CDR3 is built from 17 residues. CDR1 is SNHLY and CDR2 is FYNNEI in the germline V gene. The CDR3, as DNA: TGTGCCAGCAGTGAATCAGGAAGGCTAGCTTATGCAGATACGCAGTATTTT. This translates into CASSESGRLAYADTQYF. Complete variable domain (other parts from reference TRBV2 and TRBJ2-3): EPEVTQTPSHQVTQMGQEVILRCVPISNHLYFYWYRQILGQKVEFLVSFYNNEISEKSEIFDDQFSVERPDGSNFTLKIRSTKLEDSAMYFCASSESGRLAYADTQYFGPGTRLTVL.

For this clonotype: The germline gene is not matched at one end of the junction; a read error may be the cause. The V call is TRBV4-3, the J call TRBJ1-1; 7 bases are a match to TRBD1. The CDR3 is 16 amino acids. Germline V gene sequence: CDR1 LGHNA, CDR2 YSLEER. The CDR3 region is CVSSQDPDRVKTEAFF. For the CDR3, the DNA is TGCGTCAGCAGCCAAGACCCTGACAGGGTAAAAACTGAAGCTTTCTTT.

This clonotype was observed a few times. This rearrangement joins TRBV27 to TRBJ2-7; 7 nucleotides align to TRBD2. CDR1 MNHEY and CDR2 SMNVEV come from the germline V gene (reference sequence). The CDR3 runs 15 residues. The junction had 11 bases not matched to a gene; V was cut back by 8 bases and J by 1 base. CDR3 coding DNA: TGTGCCAGCGGCTACACTAGCGCCGCATCCTACGAGCAGTACTTC. This encodes CASGYTSAASYEQYF.

J is TRBJ2-7 and V is TRBV27; 9 bases fit TRBD2. Germline loops: CDR1 MNHEY, CDR2 SMNVEV (reference sequence). V trimming: 0 bases; J trimming: 2 bases; junction bases outside the gene matches: 2. CDR3 size: 15 residues. The CDR3 DNA follows: TGTGCCAGCAGTTTATCAGCGGGGGGCCCCTACGAGCAGTACGTC. Translated: CASSLSAGGPYEQYV.

This clonotype was observed once. The chain links TRBV6-2 or TRBV6-3 to TRBJ1-2; possible D gene TRBD1, 5 bases. Germline V gene sequence: CDR1 MNHEY, CDR2 SVGEGT. V was pared by 5 bases and J by 5 bases, with 18 bases between. CDR3 length: 15 amino acids. Here the CDR3 reads CASSEDPGQGYGYTF. The CDR3 nucleotides are TGTGCCAGCAGTGAAGACCCAGGGCAGGGATATGGCTACACCTTC.

There are a few counts of this clonotype. The chain is built from TRBV6-6 and TRBJ1-5, with no clear D. Trimming took 7 bases from V and 0 from J, leaving 7 bases between them. The V gene's germline CDR1 is MNHNY and CDR2 SVGAGI (reference sequence). This CDR3 region has 13 residues. CDR3 loop: CASTWYSNQPQHF. In nucleotides, the CDR3 is TGTGCCAGCACCTGGTATAGCAATCAGCCCCAGCATTTT.

CDR3 sequence: CAIRVTGQADNEQFF. The CDR3 DNA follows: TGTGCCATCAGAGTTACGGGACAGGCTGACAATGAGCAGTTCTTC. V and J are TRBV10-3 and TRBJ2-1; 8 bases are shared with TRBD1. With V trimmed by 6 bases and J by 5 bases, 9 bases remained unmatched. Germline CDR1 ENHRY, CDR2 SYGVKD. The CDR3 contains 15 residues.

As concerns this clonotype: This could be a read error, since a much larger clone is one nucleotide away. This rearrangement joins TRBV7-8 to TRBJ2-1, with 9 bases that match TRBD2. CDR1 and CDR2 from the germline V gene are SGHVS and FQNEAQ. The CDR3 is 13 amino acids. The CDR3 protein is CASGLAGYNELFF. The CDR3 DNA sequence: TGTGCCAGCGGGCTAGCGGGGTACAATGAGCTGTTCTTC. Filled out from reference TRBV7-8 and TRBJ2-1, the complete variable domain reads GAGVSQSPRYKVAKRGQDVALRCDPISGHVSLFWYQQALGQGPEFLTYFQNEAQLDKSGLPSDRFFAERPEGSVSTLKIQRTQQEDSAVYLCASGLAGYNELFFGPGTRLTVL.

This rearrangement joins TRBV20-1 to TRBJ1-2; TRBD1 might be the D (5 bases). V was cut by 0 bases and J by 3 bases, with 14 bases left in between. From germline, CDR1 is DFQATT and CDR2 SNEGSKA (reference sequence). The CDR3 contains 15 residues. CDR3 in DNA: TGCAGTGCTAGAGATGTCCCAGGGAGCTACTATGGCTACACCTTC. Translating it yields CSARDVPGSYYGYTF.

Worth noting for this clonotype: It may be a read error: a sequence one base away is much more abundant. The rearrangement links TRBV7-6 to TRBJ1-2; D gene uncertain. From germline, CDR1 is SGHVS and CDR2 FNYEAQ. This CDR3 spans 15 amino acids. The V end lost 4 bases, the J end lost 2 bases, and 14 bases lay between the germline ends. The CDR3 reads CASSSEAEPNYGYTF. In DNA, the CDR3 is TGTGCCAGCAGCTCCGAGGCAGAGCCGAACTATGGCTACACCTTC.

In its sample, this clonotype was seen a few times. CDR3 sequence reads: CASSLHRLFFQYF. In nucleotides, the CDR3 is TGTGCCAGCAGTTTGCACAGGCTTTTTTTCCAGTACTTC. The chain employs TRBV12-3 or TRBV12-4 and TRBJ2-4, with D perhaps matching TRBD1 (5 bases). CDR3 length equals 13 residues. The V end lost 3 bases, the J end lost 13 bases, and 16 bases lay between the germline ends.

The CDR3 reads CASRLNRGYTEAFF. The CDR3 bases are TGTGCCAGCAGACTCAACAGGGGGTACACTGAAGCTTTCTTT. V gene TRBV6-1 combines with J gene TRBJ1-1, with 8 bases identical to TRBD1. Germline-derived CDR1 and CDR2 are MNHNS and SASEGT. This CDR3 spans 14 amino acids. J gave up 3 bases and V 6 bases, and 6 bases lay outside the gene matches.

This clonotype was observed a handful of times. DNA for the CDR3: TGTGCCAGCAGTTACTATCAACAGGACGAGCAGTACTTC. The encoded protein is CASSYYQQDEQYF. The chain joins TRBV6-6 to TRBJ2-7; D perhaps matches TRBD1 (5 bases). CDR1 is MNHNY, CDR2 SVGAGI, per germline (reference sequence). V gave up 1 base and J gave up 5 bases, with 9 bases separating them. CDR3 length: 13 amino acids.

This clonotype was detected only a few times. The chain recombines TRBV12-3 or TRBV12-4 with TRBJ1-4; 7 nucleotides line up with TRBD1. The CDR3 is made up of 14 amino acids. Unmatched junction bases numbered 3, after V lost 6 bases and J lost 2 bases. CDR3 bases: TGTGCCAGCAGCCGGGGACAGACTAATGAAAAACTGTTTTTT. Protein product: CASSRGQTNEKLFF.